This T cell receptor (beta chain) was recovered during a study of T cell responses to AZD1222 COVID-19 vaccine. V shed 5 bases, J shed 1 base, and the junction held 1 base outside the gene matches. The CDR3 length is 15 residues. CDR1 is SGHTA, CDR2 FQGNSA, per germline. Measured with immunoSEQ multiplex PCR; TCRdb has only the in-frame clones, and not every one. This table holds around 170,000 clones, just over 90% found once. The sequencing used peripheral blood, collected on day 0 of AZD1222 vaccination. The TCR sequence derives from an adult in good health. The V gene is TRBV7-2, the J gene TRBJ2-7; 14 positions match TRBD2. CDR3 bases: TGTGCCAGCAGCCGGACTAGCGGGGGGTCCTACGAGCAGTACTTC. Translating gives CASSRTSGGSYEQYF.